This is a list of T cell receptor beta chains from one sample in a study of blood T cell repertoires in COVID-19. Clones were read by immunoSEQ multiplex PCR, and TCRdb kept only the in-frame ones, dropping some. The table records some 150,000 clones, nearly 85% of them present only once. The sample consisted of peripheral blood. All receptors derive from a human donor in a cohort sampled during active COVID-19. CDR3s include the opening cysteine and the closing phenylalanine or tryptophan. A D gene is named only where the DNA matches it firmly. Rows give clone size only sometimes, using once, few, many, or a class for an expanded clone.

>NA|TRBD2|TRBJ2-1|TRBV24-1|16
TGTGCCACCAGTGATGCCGGGACTAGCGGGAGACATGAGCAGTTCTTC
CATSDAGTSGRHEQFF
>NA|TRBD1|TRBJ1-5|TRBV7-7|13
TGTGCTAGCAGCCTGGACAGGGATCAGCCCCAGCATTTT
CASSLDRDQPQHF
>NA|TRBD1|TRBJ1-5|TRBV6-5|15
TGTGCCAGCAGCGTTGGGACAGGCCCTAGGGAGCCCCAGCATTTT
CASSVGTGPREPQHF
>once|NA|TRBJ1-1|TRBV5-5|13
TGTGCCAGCAGCTTACAGGAGAACACTGAAGCTTTCTTT
CASSLQENTEAFF
>NA|TRBD2|TRBJ2-2|TRBV4-3|15
TGCGCCAGCAGCCTAGGCGGGGGGCTTACCGGGGAGCTGTTTTTT
CASSLGGGLTGELFF
>few|TRBD2|TRBJ2-2|TRBV7-9|15
TGTGCCAGCAGCCCTCATCTAGCGGGATCAGGGGAGCTGTTTTTT
CASSPHLAGSGELFF
>NA|TRBD2|TRBJ2-2|TRBV28|15
TGTGCCAGCAGCCCCCCAGCGGGATTCACCGGGGAGCTGTTTTTT
CASSPPAGFTGELFF
>NA|TRBD2|TRBJ2-3|TRBV5-8|16
TGTGCCAGCAGCTGGCGGGGGAGCGGGAGCACAGATACGCAGTATTTT
CASSWRGSGSTDTQYF
>NA|NA|TRBJ2-2|TRBV6-5|14
TGTGCCAGCAGGCGGGTCCCAGACACCGGGGAGCTGTTTTTT
CASRRVPDTGELFF
>NA|TRBD1|TRBJ1-6|TRBV19|13
TGTGCCACCAGGGACAGGGGGAATTCACCCCTCCACTTT
CATRDRGNSPLHF
>NA|NA|TRBJ2-5|TRBV21-1|17
TGTGCCAGCAGCAAGGAGCAAGGTCGGGGAGTCAGGGAGACCCAGTACTTC
CASSKEQGRGVRETQYF